Sequencing of this T cell receptor (beta chain) was carried out in a study of shared clonotypes between healthy human individuals. An even split of each subset's genomic DNA across several immunoSEQ plates was performed. Repertoires were generated with immunoSEQ multiplex PCR, while TCRdb's copy carries only in-frame clones and drops some. The sample yields about 320,000 clones, around 86% seen once. Study-level points and caveats: Naive subsets generally had larger estimated richness than memory subsets.

J lost 1 base, V lost 5 bases, and 8 bases had no gene match. From germline, CDR1 is SEHNR and CDR2 FQNEAQ (reference sequence). The CDR3 loop spans 17 amino acids. Both CD45RO+ cells and CCR7-negative CD45RA+ TemRA cells were combined to make up CD8 memory. Turning to this clone: Its specificity is not known.

The source of this sequence is a man younger than 35 in good health. Source material: memory CD8+ T cells sorted from blood. Indicated subset: CD45RO+ cells pooled with CCR7-negative TemRA cells. The chain combines TRBV7-9 with TRBJ2-7; TRBD2 aligns across 13 bases. This CDR3 is CASSAGLAGEVSYEQYF. CDR3 sequence (DNA): TGTGCCAGCAGCGCCGGACTAGCGGGAGAAGTATCCTACGAGCAGTACTTC. Full variable domain (rest looked up from reference TRBV7-9 and TRBJ2-7): DTGVSQNPRHKITKRGQNVTFRCDPISEHNRLYWYRQTLGQGPEFLTYFQNEAQLEKSRLLSDRFSAERPKGSFSTLEIQRTEQGDSAMYLCASSAGLAGEVSYEQYFGPGTRLTVT.